These T cell receptor beta chains were read from a single sample in a study of shared clonotypes between healthy human individuals. Libraries were prepared by immunoSEQ multiplex PCR; TCRdb keeps only in-frame clonotypes and omits some of them. The sample lists 950,000 to 1,200,000 clones; 70% to 85% were seen once. What was sequenced was memory CD4+ T cells from PBMCs. The source of these receptors is a young man in good health. Some clones in this sample may be carry-over from other donors' samples. Both conserved end residues are part of each CDR3. Fields, in order: V gene, D gene, J gene, clone size, CDR3 length, CDR3 protein, CDR3 DNA. A D gene is named only where the DNA matches it firmly. A row's size may be missing; if present it is once, few, many or a size class.

v_call: TRBV29-1; d_call: TRBD2; j_call: TRBJ2-2; clone_size: many; cdr3_length: 15; cdr3_aa: CSVGPSGMSTGELFF; cdr3_nt: TGCAGCGTTGGGCCTAGCGGGATGAGCACCGGGGAGCTGTTTTTT
v_call: TRBV5-6; d_call: -; j_call: TRBJ1-1; clone_size: -; cdr3_length: 14; cdr3_aa: CASSLRGVRTEAFF; cdr3_nt: TGTGCCAGCAGCTTACGAGGGGTAAGGACTGAAGCTTTCTTT
v_call: TRBV2; d_call: -; j_call: TRBJ1-5; clone_size: few; cdr3_length: 14; cdr3_aa: CASSDRAGYQPQHF; cdr3_nt: TGTGCCAGCAGTGATCGGGCAGGGTATCAGCCCCAGCATTTT
v_call: TRBV6-5; d_call: TRBD1; j_call: TRBJ2-1; clone_size: few; cdr3_length: 15; cdr3_aa: CASSYDGTANNEQFF; cdr3_nt: TGTGCCAGCAGTTACGATGGGACAGCTAACAATGAGCAGTTCTTC
v_call: TRBV5-4; d_call: TRBD2; j_call: TRBJ2-7; clone_size: -; cdr3_length: 13; cdr3_aa: CASSLELAGEQYF; cdr3_nt: TGTGCCAGCAGCTTGGAGTTAGCGGGAGAGCAGTACTTC
v_call: TRBV5-1; d_call: -; j_call: TRBJ2-7; clone_size: -; cdr3_length: 14; cdr3_aa: CASSLWQGGYEQYF; cdr3_nt: TGCGCCAGCAGTCTATGGCAGGGGGGATACGAGCAGTACTTC
v_call: TRBV18; d_call: -; j_call: TRBJ1-4; clone_size: -; cdr3_length: 14; cdr3_aa: CASSRRVPSEKLFF; cdr3_nt: TGTGCCAGCTCACGCAGGGTCCCTTCCGAAAAACTGTTTTTT
v_call: TRBV27; d_call: -; j_call: TRBJ2-2; clone_size: many; cdr3_length: 14; cdr3_aa: CASSLNRFTGELFF; cdr3_nt: TGTGCCAGCAGTTTAAACAGGTTTACCGGGGAGCTGTTTTTT
v_call: TRBV15; d_call: -; j_call: TRBJ1-1; clone_size: -; cdr3_length: 15; cdr3_aa: CATSRDGTVNTEAFF; cdr3_nt: TGTGCCACCAGCAGAGATGGAACAGTGAACACTGAAGCTTTCTTT
v_call: TRBV30; d_call: TRBD2; j_call: TRBJ2-5; clone_size: -; cdr3_length: 15; cdr3_aa: CAWSVRSGLRETQYF; cdr3_nt: TGTGCCTGGAGTGTTCGTAGCGGGCTCCGTGAGACCCAGTACTTC
v_call: TRBV7-9; d_call: -; j_call: TRBJ2-3; clone_size: -; cdr3_length: 18; cdr3_aa: CASSLFSSSAASTDTQYF; cdr3_nt: TGTGCCAGCAGCTTATTTTCCTCGTCGGCGGCTAGCACAGATACGCAGTATTTT
v_call: TRBV27; d_call: -; j_call: TRBJ1-2; clone_size: -; cdr3_length: 16; cdr3_aa: CASSPGPQGGVYGYTF; cdr3_nt: TGTGCCAGCAGTCCCGGCCCCCAGGGAGGCGTCTATGGCTACACCTTC
v_call: TRBV2; d_call: TRBD2; j_call: TRBJ2-1; clone_size: -; cdr3_length: 14; cdr3_aa: CASSTSGVYNEQFF; cdr3_nt: TGTGCCAGCAGCACTAGCGGGGTCTACAATGAGCAGTTCTTC
v_call: TRBV6-1; d_call: TRBD1; j_call: TRBJ1-2; clone_size: once; cdr3_length: 14; cdr3_aa: CASSAGTGPGGYTF; cdr3_nt: TGTGCCAGCAGCGCCGGGACAGGTCCCGGGGGCTACACCTTC
v_call: TRBV2; d_call: -; j_call: TRBJ2-5; clone_size: -; cdr3_length: 11; cdr3_aa: CASRTEETQYF; cdr3_nt: TGTGCCAGCCGGACAGAAGAGACCCAGTACTTC
v_call: TRBV5-8; d_call: -; j_call: TRBJ1-2; clone_size: -; cdr3_length: 14; cdr3_aa: CASSFGGRSYGYTF; cdr3_nt: TGTGCCAGCAGCTTCGGGGGGCGCTCCTATGGCTACACCTTC
v_call: TRBV18; d_call: TRBD1; j_call: TRBJ2-7; clone_size: -; cdr3_length: 17; cdr3_aa: CASSGTGGRDYSYEQYF; cdr3_nt: TGTGCCAGCTCAGGGACAGGGGGCCGGGACTACTCCTACGAGCAGTACTTC
v_call: TRBV20-1; d_call: -; j_call: TRBJ2-5; clone_size: -; cdr3_length: 11; cdr3_aa: CSARTSGTQYF; cdr3_nt: TGCAGTGCCCGCACATCGGGGACCCAGTACTTC
v_call: TRBV6-6; d_call: TRBD1; j_call: TRBJ2-7; clone_size: -; cdr3_length: 15; cdr3_aa: CASREYGQGAYEQYF; cdr3_nt: TGTGCCAGCAGGGAATACGGACAGGGGGCCTACGAGCAGTACTTC
v_call: TRBV7-3; d_call: -; j_call: TRBJ2-5; clone_size: -; cdr3_length: 13; cdr3_aa: CASSSSGGETQYF; cdr3_nt: TGTGCCAGCAGCTCTTCTGGGGGGGAGACCCAGTACTTC
v_call: TRBV28; d_call: -; j_call: TRBJ1-5; clone_size: once; cdr3_length: 14; cdr3_aa: CASRGAGANQPQHF; cdr3_nt: TGTGCCAGCAGAGGGGCTGGCGCAAATCAGCCCCAGCATTTT
v_call: TRBV7-8; d_call: TRBD2; j_call: TRBJ2-5; clone_size: few; cdr3_length: 15; cdr3_aa: CASRATSGRVETQYF; cdr3_nt: TGTGCCAGCAGGGCGACTAGCGGGAGGGTGGAGACCCAGTACTTC
v_call: TRBV4-2; d_call: -; j_call: TRBJ2-3; clone_size: -; cdr3_length: 15; cdr3_aa: CASSQDINGRDTQYF; cdr3_nt: TGTGCCAGCAGCCAAGATATTAATGGGAGAGATACGCAGTATTTT
v_call: TRBV7-3; d_call: -; j_call: TRBJ2-6; clone_size: -; cdr3_length: 19; cdr3_aa: CASSSLSPGVPRGANVLTF; cdr3_nt: TGTGCCAGCAGCTCCCTGTCTCCGGGGGTCCCTAGAGGGGCCAACGTCCTGACTTTC
v_call: TRBV11-3; d_call: -; j_call: TRBJ2-1; clone_size: -; cdr3_length: 15; cdr3_aa: CASSLNRVGYNEQFF; cdr3_nt: TGTGCCAGCAGCTTGAACAGGGTCGGCTACAATGAGCAGTTCTTC
v_call: TRBV10-3; d_call: -; j_call: TRBJ1-5; clone_size: -; cdr3_length: 13; cdr3_aa: CAISGTVNQPQHF; cdr3_nt: TGTGCCATCAGTGGGACAGTTAATCAGCCCCAGCATTTT
v_call: TRBV7-3; d_call: -; j_call: TRBJ1-1; clone_size: -; cdr3_length: 13; cdr3_aa: CASSPGLGTEAFF; cdr3_nt: TGTGCCAGCAGCCCTGGTTTGGGCACTGAAGCTTTCTTT
v_call: TRBV6-5; d_call: -; j_call: TRBJ1-1; clone_size: -; cdr3_length: 16; cdr3_aa: CASSYSPGRRDTEAFF; cdr3_nt: TGTGCCAGCAGTTACTCGCCGGGGCGACGGGACACTGAAGCTTTCTTT
v_call: TRBV7-2; d_call: -; j_call: TRBJ1-5; clone_size: few; cdr3_length: 13; cdr3_aa: CASSSDRNQPQHF; cdr3_nt: TGTGCCAGCAGCTCGGACAGAAATCAGCCCCAGCATTTT
v_call: TRBV5-1; d_call: TRBD2; j_call: TRBJ2-3; clone_size: -; cdr3_length: 15; cdr3_aa: CASSSSAGGGDTQYF; cdr3_nt: TGCGCCAGCAGCTCTTCGGCGGGAGGAGGAGATACGCAGTATTTT
v_call: TRBV28; d_call: -; j_call: TRBJ2-2; clone_size: -; cdr3_length: 13; cdr3_aa: CASSSRPTGELFF; cdr3_nt: TGTGCCAGCAGTTCAAGGCCTACCGGGGAGCTGTTTTTT
v_call: TRBV30; d_call: -; j_call: TRBJ2-4; clone_size: -; cdr3_length: 14; cdr3_aa: CAWSSPGHLNIQYF; cdr3_nt: TGTGCCTGGAGCTCGCCGGGACACCTAAACATTCAGTACTTC
v_call: TRBV27; d_call: TRBD1; j_call: TRBJ1-1; clone_size: -; cdr3_length: 14; cdr3_aa: CATKGTVVMSEAFF; cdr3_nt: TGTGCCACCAAGGGGACAGTCGTGATGTCTGAAGCTTTCTTT
v_call: TRBV19; d_call: -; j_call: TRBJ1-5; clone_size: -; cdr3_length: 14; cdr3_aa: CASSIWPGNQPQHF; cdr3_nt: TGTGCCAGTAGTATTTGGCCGGGCAATCAGCCCCAGCATTTT
v_call: TRBV6-5; d_call: -; j_call: TRBJ2-7; clone_size: -; cdr3_length: 15; cdr3_aa: CASSYSRGFSHEQYF; cdr3_nt: TGTGCCAGCAGTTACTCGAGGGGATTCTCGCACGAGCAGTACTTC
v_call: TRBV5-1; d_call: -; j_call: TRBJ1-4; clone_size: -; cdr3_length: 14; cdr3_aa: CASSLGRTNEKLFF; cdr3_nt: TGCGCCAGCAGCTTGGGACGGACTAATGAAAAACTGTTTTTT